This TCR beta chain was retrieved from a study of control samples from healthy donors and cancer patients (dated by TCRdb to the early 2020s). The receptor library was made with the immunoSEQ multiplex PCR assay. TCRdb holds this immuneACCESS table with in-frame rearrangements only. Some clones are missing; in checked studies, unresolved V genes explain under half, and the rest has no known cause. The sample data list 150,000 to 200,000 clones, and about 91% of these were observed just once. The top ten hold roughly 2.1% of the sample. V drops 1 base and J drops 6 bases, leaving 15 bases in between. As encoded in the germline V gene (reference sequence), CDR1 is LGHDT while CDR2 is YNNKEL. The cysteine opens and the phenylalanine closes a CDR3 of 16 amino acids. Only CDR3 DNA is held: 48 bases, read in frame from base 1. Concerning this clone: This receptor's antigen is unknown. Base-call qualities are not available, and no considerably larger clone is one nucleotide away.

The chain uses TRBV3-1 (or the pseudogene TRBV3-2) and TRBJ2-2; a tentative D call is TRBD2 (6 bases match). Sequencing input: blood. This clonotype originated in a woman aged 40 to 55 in good health. The CDR3 region reads CASSQALLAWSGELFF. The bases are TGTGCCAGCAGCCAAGCCCTCCTAGCGTGGTCCGGGGAGCTGTTTTTT.